This T cell receptor beta chain comes out of a study of T cells in Graves' hyperthyroidism and ophthalmopathy. From RNA transcripts, TCR beta CDR3 regions were amplified. The HTBI primer set was used in a first-round RT-PCR of the TCR CDR3. TCRdb independently ran MiXCR on the multiplex PCR reads; one entry per CDR3 protein. The table lists under 750,000 distinct CDR3 sequences, over 15% of them singletons. Patients were excluded for uncontrolled infection, other autoimmune disease, pregnancy or lactation. The study based diagnoses on clinical symptoms, serum thyroxine and TRAb, thyroid ultrasound and orbital computed tomography. Study-wide findings and caveats: A model using 13 V-J features told ophthalmopathy apart from stable hyperthyroidism.

Worth noting for this clonotype: What it binds is not known.

The origin of this receptor is a woman in her forties or fifties with Graves' hyperthyroidism that later progressed to Graves' ophthalmopathy. Sequencing used blood.

CDR3 sequence: CASKRRRRGSFRSNQPQHF. CDR3 nucleotides: TGTGCCAGCAAGCGACGTCGCAGGGGAAGTTTTCGGAGCAATCAGCCCCAGCATTTT. This rearrangement joins TRBV6-1 to TRBJ1-5; D is perhaps TRBD1 (6 bases). Germline V gene data show CDR1 as MNHNS and CDR2 as SASEGT. Between the trimmed V and J ends, which lost 7 bases and 1 base, there was a span of 26 bases. This CDR3 has 19 residues.